What follows are 24 T cell receptor beta chains derived from one specimen sequenced in a study of radiation and T cells in renal cell carcinoma (dated by TCRdb to 2020 to 2021). Libraries were made using the immunoSEQ multiplex PCR assay. TCRdb re-hosts the immuneACCESS table, in-frame sequences only. Its copies lack some clones; in the studies checked, an unresolved V gene accounts for under half of them, and the cause for the rest is not known. Counted in this sample were about 150,000 clones; about 87% of them appeared once. The ten largest clones capture around 4.4% of the sample. The time point label on this specimen signifies: baseline pretreatment blood. The treatment or condition label here, explained by the study, means: 15 Gy SBRT to primary tumor, nephrectomy 4 weeks later. The input for sequencing was blood, taken from a patient whose treatment included radiotherapy and nephrectomy. The source of these receptors is a woman aged 65 to 85 with renal cell carcinoma.

The genes are TRBV28 and TRBJ1-1; no clear D gene. This CDR3 is 15 amino acids long. V gave up 5 bases and J gave up 5 bases, with 18 bases separating them. Germline loops: CDR1 MDHEN, CDR2 SYDVKM. The DNA for the CDR3 is TGTGCCAGCAGTGCGGATTTGGGTTGGGGAACTGAAGCTTTCTTT. Its protein product is CASSADLGWGTEAFF.

This clone was seen just once. In DNA form, the CDR3 reads TGTGCCAGCAGTTTATCTGGTAATTCACCCCTCCACTTT. Translating it yields CASSLSGNSPLHF. The V call is TRBV28, the J call TRBJ1-6; no clear D. The CDR3 runs to 13 residues. Trimming stripped 1 base from V and 6 bases from J, with 4 bases between. In germline, CDR1 is MDHEN, CDR2 SYDVKM.

V usage is TRBV28 and J usage is TRBJ1-6, with 9 bases lining up with TRBD1. The CDR3 loop spans 20 amino acids. Germline lookup yields CDR1 MDHEN and CDR2 SYDVKM. The J segment lost 0 bases and the V segment lost 5 bases, leaving 14 bases of the junction unmatched. The CDR3 region is CASSPFSTGGASSYNSPLHF. The CDR3 DNA is TGTGCCAGCAGTCCGTTCTCTACAGGGGGCGCTTCCTCCTATAATTCACCCCTCCACTTT.

The rearrangement links TRBV28 to TRBJ1-4, with D uncertain. Germline-derived CDR1 and CDR2 are MDHEN and SYDVKM. Trimming stripped 7 bases from V and 8 bases from J, with 11 bases between. The CDR3 is made up of 12 amino acids. CDR3 loop: CASTSGREKLFF. For the CDR3, the DNA is TGTGCCAGCACCTCGGGCAGGGAAAAACTGTTTTTT. The entire variable domain, with the rest obtained from reference TRBV28 and TRBJ1-4, is as follows: DVKVTQSSRYLVKRTGEKVFLECVQDMDHENMFWYRQDPGLGLRLIYFSYDVKMKEKGDIPEGYSVSREKKERFSLILESASTNQTSMYLCASTSGREKLFFGSGTQLSVL.

CDR3 sequence reads: CASGLGHLITDTQYF. In DNA, the CDR3 is TGTGCTAGTGGACTGGGACACTTAATCACAGATACGCAGTATTTT. This rearrangement joins TRBV12-5 to TRBJ2-3; possible D gene TRBD1, 6 bases. V was trimmed by 6 bases and J by 2 bases, leaving 15 bases between them. The CDR3 is made up of 15 amino acids. CDR1 is LGHNT and CDR2 is FRNRAP in the germline V gene.

The rearrangement links TRBV21-1 to TRBJ1-2. TRBV21-1 is a pseudogene locus. The CDR3 covers 14 residues. The DNA for the CDR3 is TGTGCCAGCAGCTTACGGATGTCACATGCCGGCTACACCTTC. Residues: CASSLRMSHAGYTF.

V gene TRBV9 combines with J gene TRBJ1-2; the match to TRBD1 covers 12 bases. Trimming at V came to 4 bases and at J to 0 bases, leaving 10 bases not matched to a gene. Germline-derived CDR1 and CDR2 are SGDLS and YYNGEE. This CDR3 spans 18 amino acids. CDR3 amino acids: CASSISRDRGPPNYGYTF. DNA of the CDR3: TGTGCCAGCAGCATCTCCCGGGACAGGGGGCCCCCTAACTATGGCTACACCTTC.

This clone was seen a few times. V and J are TRBV5-1 and TRBJ1-1, with D uncertain. This CDR3 has 13 residues. In germline, CDR1 is SGHRS, CDR2 YFSETQ. With 1 base removed from V and 7 bases from J, the gap between germline ends came to 11 bases. CDR3 residues: CASSLYLESEAFF. The CDR3 bases are TGCGCCAGCAGCTTGTATCTGGAGAGTGAAGCTTTCTTT.

The chain recombines TRBV5-1 with TRBJ1-5; a weak D match, TRBD1 (6 bases). CDR1 and CDR2 (germline): SGHRS, YFSETQ. This CDR3 comprises 15 residues. Trimming cost V 4 bases and J 7 bases, with 18 bases left between them. CDR3 in DNA: TGCGCCAGCAGCCTAGTTGGGGGGCAAAGACAGCCCCAGCATTTT. Translating it yields CASSLVGGQRQPQHF. Complete variable domain (other parts from reference TRBV5-1 and TRBJ1-5): KAGVTQTPRYLIKTRGQQVTLSCSPISGHRSVSWYQQTPGQGLQFLFEYFSETQRNKGNFPGRFSGRQFSNSRSEMNVSTLELGDSALYLCASSLVGGQRQPQHFGDGTRLSIL.

The rearrangement links TRBV5-6 to TRBJ1-3, with D perhaps matching TRBD1 (6 bases). Trimming left V 1 base short and J 1 base short, with 6 bases between. Germline CDR1 SGHDT, CDR2 YYEEEE. There are 14 residues in the CDR3. The CDR3 DNA is TGTGCCAGCAGCTTGACAGGGTCTGGAAACACCATATATTTT. As protein: CASSLTGSGNTIYF. Using reference TRBV5-6 and TRBJ1-3 for the parts outside the CDR3, the full variable domain is DAGVTQSPTHLIKTRGQQVTLRCSPKSGHDTVSWYQQALGQGPQFIFQYYEEEERQRGNFPDRFSGHQFPNYSSELNVNALLLGDSALYLCASSLTGSGNTIYFGEGSWLTVV.

Here the CDR3 DNA reads TGTGCCAGCACTATGCCTCCGAACACCGGGGAGCTGTTTTTT. Protein product: CASTMPPNTGELFF. V gene TRBV5-4 combines with J gene TRBJ2-2; D not certain. CDR3 size: 14 residues. The germline gives CDR1 SGHNT, CDR2 YYREEE (reference sequence). Deletions cut 6 bases from V and 0 bases from J, with 9 bases between.

The chain combines TRBV6-5 with TRBJ2-5; 12 positions match TRBD2. Germline lookup yields CDR1 MNHEY and CDR2 SVGAGI. The CDR3 runs 15 residues. V lost 4 bases and J lost 5; bases outside the gene matches: 5. CDR3 residues: CASSSSGGAPETQYF. The CDR3 coding sequence is TGTGCCAGCAGTTCTAGCGGGGGGGCCCCCGAGACCCAGTACTTC.

This clone was counted between two and nine times. Here the CDR3 DNA reads TGTGCCAGCAGCGAGGGACAGTTCATGAACACTGAAGCTTTCTTT. Its protein is CASSEGQFMNTEAFF. The chain combines TRBV5-4 with TRBJ1-1, with 7 bases fitting TRBD1. CDR3 length: 15 residues. Unmatched junction bases numbered 6, after V lost 4 bases and J lost 0 bases. CDR1 and CDR2 from the germline V gene are SGHNT and YYREEE (reference sequence).

V usage is TRBV9 and J usage is TRBJ2-7, with 8 bases identical to TRBD2. The CDR3 consists of 14 residues. Germline V gene data show CDR1 as SGDLS and CDR2 as YYNGEE. The V gene end was trimmed by 0 bases and the J gene end by 5 bases; junction bases not matched to a gene: 4. DNA for the CDR3: TGTGCCAGCAGCGTAGCGGGGGGGAGCGACGAGCAGTACTTC. It translates to CASSVAGGSDEQYF.

The chain has TRBV30 and TRBJ1-4, with a weak D call TRBD1 (5 bases). The CDR3 runs to 15 residues. Germline values: CDR1 GTSNPN, CDR2 SVGIG (reference sequence). With 2 bases removed from V and 8 bases from J, the gap between germline ends came to 18 bases. The CDR3 region has the DNA TGTGCCTGGAGTAAAGGGGCCGCGGCTGGGGAAAAACTGTTTTTT. It codes for CAWSKGAAAGEKLFF. The whole variable domain, remainder taken from reference TRBV30 and TRBJ1-4, is SQTIHQWPATLVQPVGSPLSLECTVEGTSNPNLYWYRQAAGRGLQLLFYSVGIGQISSEVPQNLSASRPQDRQFILSSKKLLLSDSGFYLCAWSKGAAAGEKLFFGSGTQLSVL.

V is TRBV30 and J is TRBJ1-4; tentative D call: TRBD1 (5 bases). The CDR3 runs 14 residues. Germline CDR1 reads GTSNPN; CDR2 reads SVGIG (reference sequence). Deletions cut 3 bases from V and 8 bases from J, with 16 bases between. CDR3 nucleotide sequence: TGTGCCTGGAGCCCCTGGCCCGAGGGGGAAAAACTGTTTTTT. This codes for CAWSPWPEGEKLFF.

The chain recombines TRBV30 with TRBJ1-1; TRBD1 agrees at 7 bases. The CDR3 has 14 residues. After removal of 4 bases from V and 5 bases from J, the junction contained 10 bases not matched to a gene. Germline CDR1 and CDR2: GTSNPN and SVGIG (reference sequence). The CDR3 bases are TGTGCCTGGATACAGGGGTTGAGAAAAACTGAAGCTTTCTTT. The encoded protein is CAWIQGLRKTEAFF.

The chain carries TRBV5-8 and TRBJ2-3, with D unresolved. Trimming left V 0 bases short and J 2 bases short, with 7 bases between. Germline CDR1 and CDR2: SGHTS and YDEGEE. CDR3 length equals 14 residues. CDR3 DNA: TGTGCCAGCAGCTTGGGGGGATACACAGATACGCAGTATTTT. It is translated as CASSLGGYTDTQYF.

This clone was picked up one time. The gene calls are TRBV10-3 and TRBJ2-1; D gene unclear. This CDR3 region has 11 residues. Between the trimmed V and J ends, which lost 3 bases and 7 bases, there was a span of 4 bases. The germline V gene encodes CDR1 ENHRY and CDR2 SYGVKD. This CDR3 is CAISEGNEQFF. CDR3 bases: TGTGCCATCAGTGAAGGAAATGAGCAGTTCTTC.

This clone has a single count. The chain joins TRBV29-1 to TRBJ2-7; 7 nucleotides match TRBD1. The length of the CDR3 is 17 residues. V was clipped by 4 bases and J by 4 bases; unmatched bases: 19. Germline V gene lookup returns CDR1 SQVTM and CDR2 ANQGSEA. The CDR3, as DNA: TGCAGCGTTGCTGACTCTCCGGGACAGACGGGAATTTACGAGCAGTACTTC. This sequence encodes CSVADSPGQTGIYEQYF.

The J gene is TRBJ2-5, the V gene TRBV9; 8 bases are a match to TRBD1. The CDR3 contains 16 residues. Per the germline V gene, CDR1 is SGDLS and CDR2 is YYNGEE. V shed 0 bases and J 5 bases; nucleotides not matched to a gene: 9. CDR3 in amino acids: CASSVAPQGARETQYF. The CDR3 DNA is TGTGCCAGCAGCGTAGCTCCCCAGGGGGCTAGGGAGACCCAGTACTTC.

V is TRBV5-1 and J is TRBJ2-5, with TRBD2 matching over 7 bases. Germline V CDR1 and CDR2: SGHRS, YFSETQ. V lost 1 base, J lost 6 bases, and 9 bases stayed unmatched. CDR3 size: 15 residues. CDR3 nucleotides: TGCGCCAGCAGCTTGAATGCGGGGGTAGAAAAGACCCAGTACTTC. It is translated as CASSLNAGVEKTQYF.

The chain has TRBV7-2 and TRBJ2-5; weak D call: TRBD2 (7 bases). CDR3 length: 16 residues. Germline lookup yields CDR1 SGHTA and CDR2 FQGNSA. V was pared by 3 bases and J by 0 bases, with 14 bases between. The CDR3 sequence is CASSFLGGGYQETQYF. CDR3 nucleotide sequence: TGTGCCAGCAGCTTTCTTGGCGGGGGCTACCAAGAGACCCAGTACTTC. Looking up the rest from reference TRBV7-2 and TRBJ2-5 gives the full variable domain: GAGVSQSPSNKVTEKGKDVELRCDPISGHTALYWYRQSLGQGLEFLIYFQGNSAPDKSGLPSDRFSAERTGGSVSTLTIQRTQQEDSAVYLCASSFLGGGYQETQYFGPGTRLLVL.

This sequence joins TRBV7-8 and TRBJ1-1; 8 bases agree with TRBD1. V gave up 5 bases and J gave up 5 bases; unmatched junction bases: 10. Germline V gene sequence: CDR1 SGHVS, CDR2 FQNEAQ. CDR3 length: 15 residues. The CDR3 spells CASSLWTGSNTEAFF. For the CDR3, the DNA is TGTGCCAGCAGCCTCTGGACAGGGTCGAATACTGAAGCTTTCTTT.